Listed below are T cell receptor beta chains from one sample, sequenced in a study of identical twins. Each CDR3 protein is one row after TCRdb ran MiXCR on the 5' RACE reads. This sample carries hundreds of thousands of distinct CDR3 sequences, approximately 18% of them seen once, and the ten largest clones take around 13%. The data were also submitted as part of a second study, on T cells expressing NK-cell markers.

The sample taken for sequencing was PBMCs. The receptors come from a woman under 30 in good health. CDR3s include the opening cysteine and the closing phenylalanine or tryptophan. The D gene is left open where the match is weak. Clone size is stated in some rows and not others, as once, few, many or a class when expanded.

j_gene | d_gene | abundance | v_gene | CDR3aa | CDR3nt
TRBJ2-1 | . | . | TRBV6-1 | CASSDLDEQFF | TGTGCCAGCAGTGATCTAGACGAGCAGTTCTTC
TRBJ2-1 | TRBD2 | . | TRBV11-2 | CASSLRGELAGVHNEQFF | TGTGCCAGCAGCTTAAGGGGGGAGCTAGCGGGAGTTCACAATGAGCAGTTCTTC
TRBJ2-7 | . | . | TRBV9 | CASSERPTGRYEQYF | TGTGCCAGCAGCGAGAGGCCGACAGGGAGGTACGAGCAGTACTTC
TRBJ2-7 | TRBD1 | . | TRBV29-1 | CSAGQGRDEQYF | TGCAGCGCCGGACAGGGTCGCGACGAGCAGTACTTC
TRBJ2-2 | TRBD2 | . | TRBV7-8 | CASSLNLAGSTGELVF | TGTGCCAGCAGCTTAAATCTAGCGGGATCCACCGGGGAGCTGGTTTTT
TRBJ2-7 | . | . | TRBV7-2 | CASSPGFTYTYEQYF | TGTGCCAGCAGCCCTGGGTTCACTTACACCTACGAGCAGTACTTC
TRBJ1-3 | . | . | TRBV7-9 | CASSPPGPSVSIYF | TGTGCCAGCAGCCCCCCCGGACCGTCCGTGTCCATATATTTT
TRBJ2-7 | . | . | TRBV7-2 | CASSKTTVEQYF | TGTGCCAGCAGCAAAACCACGGTCGAGCAGTACTTC
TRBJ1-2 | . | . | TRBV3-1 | CASSQDWVFNYGYTF | TGTGCCAGCAGCCAAGATTGGGTCTTTAACTATGGCTACACCTTC
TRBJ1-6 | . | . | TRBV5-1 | CASSLEGQLYNSPLHF | TGCGCCAGCAGCTTGGAAGGACAGTTATATAATTCACCCCTCCACTTT
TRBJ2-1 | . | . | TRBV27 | CASSLWLDSYNEQFF | TGTGCCAGCAGTTTGTGGCTGGACTCCTACAATGAGCAGTTCTTC
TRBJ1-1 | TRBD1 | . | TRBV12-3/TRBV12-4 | CASTLGTGGTEAFF | TGTGCCAGCACCCTAGGGACAGGGGGCACTGAAGCTTTCTTT
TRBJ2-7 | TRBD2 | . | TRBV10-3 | CAISDTSATYEQYF | TGTGCCATCAGTGACACTAGCGCAACCTACGAGCAGTACTTC
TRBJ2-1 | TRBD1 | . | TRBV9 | CASSAEVGQGYNEQFF | TGTGCCAGCAGCGCCGAAGTGGGACAGGGATACAATGAGCAGTTCTTC
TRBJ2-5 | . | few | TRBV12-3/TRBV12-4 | CASRNRAGRQETQYF | TGTGCCAGCAGGAACCGGGCGGGTAGGCAAGAGACCCAGTACTTC
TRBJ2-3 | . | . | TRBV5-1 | CASSLGSDTDTQYF | TGCGCCAGCAGCTTGGGGTCCGACACAGATACGCAGTATTTT
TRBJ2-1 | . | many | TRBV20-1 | CSAKEGAGEQFF | TGCAGTGCTAAAGAGGGAGCGGGTGAGCAGTTCTTC
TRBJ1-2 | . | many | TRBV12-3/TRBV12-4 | CASSFAGRVGYGYTF | TGTGCCAGCAGTTTTGCGGGCAGGGTGGGCTATGGCTACACCTTC
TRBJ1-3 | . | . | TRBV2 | CATLTGNTIYF | TGTGCCACCTTAACTGGAAACACCATATATTTT
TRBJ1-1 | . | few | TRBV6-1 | CASSETTGNTEAFF | TGTGCCAGCAGTGAGACAACAGGGAACACTGAAGCTTTCTTT
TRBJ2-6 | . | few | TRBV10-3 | CATGGGTGANVLTF | TGTGCCACCGGGGGTGGGACTGGGGCCAACGTCCTGACTTTC
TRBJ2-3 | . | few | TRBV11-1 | CASSLSLPDTQYF | TGTGCCAGCAGCTTATCCCTACCAGATACGCAGTATTTT
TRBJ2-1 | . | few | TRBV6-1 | CASTDSSYNEQFF | TGTGCCAGCACGGACAGTTCCTACAATGAGCAGTTCTTC
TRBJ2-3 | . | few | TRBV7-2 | CASSFETGSQAQYF | TGTGCCAGCAGCTTCGAAACAGGGAGCCAGGCGCAGTATTTT
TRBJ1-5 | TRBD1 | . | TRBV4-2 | CASSRGTEDSNQPQHF | TGTGCCAGCAGCCGCGGGACAGAAGATAGCAATCAGCCCCAGCATTTT
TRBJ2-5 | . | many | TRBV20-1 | CSAVGPNPFLGTQYF | TGCAGTGCCGTAGGCCCGAACCCCTTTCTAGGGACCCAGTACTTC
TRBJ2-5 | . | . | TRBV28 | CASSRPSILETQYF | TGTGCCAGCAGCCGTCCTAGCATCCTGGAGACCCAGTACTTC
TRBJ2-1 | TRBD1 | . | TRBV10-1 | CASSRGQDFNEQFF | TGCGCCAGCAGTCGGGGACAGGATTTCAATGAGCAGTTCTTC
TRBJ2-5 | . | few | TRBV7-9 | CASSPTGFGGETQYF | TGTGCCAGCAGCCCGACAGGCTTCGGGGGAGAGACCCAGTACTTC
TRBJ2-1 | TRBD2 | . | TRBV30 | CAWEGLGHYSSYNEQFF | TGTGCCTGGGAGGGACTAGGTCATTATAGCTCCTACAATGAGCAGTTCTTC
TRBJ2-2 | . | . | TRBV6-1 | CASQGRGTNTGELFF | TGTGCCAGCCAGGGGCGTGGAACGAACACCGGGGAGCTGTTTTTT
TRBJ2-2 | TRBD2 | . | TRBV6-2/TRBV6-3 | CANQAGNTGELFF | TGTGCCAACCAAGCGGGAAACACCGGGGAGCTGTTTTTT
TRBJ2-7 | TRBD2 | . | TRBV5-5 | CASTLLAGGGRSSYEQYF | TGTGCCAGCACCCTACTAGCGGGAGGTGGAAGAAGCTCCTACGAGCAGTACTTC
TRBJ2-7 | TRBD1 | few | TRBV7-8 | CASSWDGQGLSYEQYF | TGTGCCAGCAGCTGGGACGGACAGGGGCTTTCCTACGAGCAGTACTTC
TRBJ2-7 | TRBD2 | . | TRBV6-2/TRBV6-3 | CASSYESGTRYEQYF | TGTGCCAGCAGTTACGAAAGCGGGACCAGATACGAGCAGTACTTC
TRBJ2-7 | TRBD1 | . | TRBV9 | CASSGWDSSYEQYF | TGTGCCAGCAGCGGATGGGACAGCTCCTACGAGCAGTACTTC
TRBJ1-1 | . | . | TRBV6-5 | CASSYTAYTEAFF | TGTGCCAGCAGTTACACGGCCTACACTGAAGCTTTCTTT
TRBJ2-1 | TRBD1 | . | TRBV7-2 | CASSSPPGQGAYNEQFF | TGTGCCAGCAGCTCACCACCGGGACAGGGGGCTTACAATGAGCAGTTCTTC
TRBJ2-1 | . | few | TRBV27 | CASQRGGRFDEQFF | TGTGCCAGCCAGAGGGGGGGCCGTTTCGATGAGCAGTTCTTC
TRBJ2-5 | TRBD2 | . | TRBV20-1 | CSAKLAGVRETQYF | TGCAGTGCCAAACTAGCGGGAGTACGAGAGACCCAGTACTTC
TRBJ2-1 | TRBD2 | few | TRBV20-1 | CSARLSASGGAGEQFF | TGCAGTGCTAGACTTTCAGCTAGCGGGGGGGCCGGTGAGCAGTTCTTC
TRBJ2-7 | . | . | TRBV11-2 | CASSRTDAGSYEQYF | TGTGCCAGCAGCCGGACTGATGCAGGGTCCTACGAGCAGTACTTC
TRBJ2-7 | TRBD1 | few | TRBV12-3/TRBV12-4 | CASSLNRGNEQYF | TGTGCCAGCAGTTTGAACAGGGGGAACGAGCAGTACTTC
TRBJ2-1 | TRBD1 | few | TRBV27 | CASWDRVNNEQFF | TGTGCCAGCTGGGACAGGGTTAACAATGAGCAGTTCTTC
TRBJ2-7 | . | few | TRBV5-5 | CASSLEPRTSYEQYF | TGTGCCAGCAGCTTGGAACCAAGGACCTCCTACGAGCAGTACTTC
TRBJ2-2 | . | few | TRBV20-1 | CSARSGTNTGELFF | TGCAGTGCTAGATCGGGAACTAACACCGGGGAGCTGTTTTTT
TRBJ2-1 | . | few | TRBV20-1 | CSASSGNNEQFF | TGCAGTGCTAGTTCGGGGAACAATGAGCAGTTCTTC
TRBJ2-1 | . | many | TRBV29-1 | CSVGSRGDGNEQFF | TGCAGCGTAGGGTCGCGGGGTGATGGGAATGAGCAGTTCTTC
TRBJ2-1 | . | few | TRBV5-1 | CASSSGRANEQFF | TGCGCCAGCAGCTCTGGTCGGGCTAATGAGCAGTTCTTC
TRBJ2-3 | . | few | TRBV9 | CASSVGSTGTDTQYF | TGTGCCAGCAGCGTAGGGTCGACCGGCACAGATACGCAGTATTTT
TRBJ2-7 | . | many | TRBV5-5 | CASSFPGSEQYF | TGTGCCAGCAGCTTTCCCGGATCCGAGCAGTACTTC
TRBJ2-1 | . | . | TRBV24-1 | CATSDLRADSTYNEQFF | TGTGCCACCAGTGATTTGAGGGCAGATTCTACGTACAATGAGCAGTTCTTC
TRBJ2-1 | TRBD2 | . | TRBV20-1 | CSAPRGLAGSYEQFF | TGCAGTGCGCCCCGCGGACTAGCGGGATCATACGAGCAGTTCTTC
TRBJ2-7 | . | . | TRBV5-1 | CASSSTGHEQYF | TGCGCCAGCAGCTCGACCGGCCACGAGCAGTACTTC